This TCR beta chain was sequenced during a study of blood T cell repertoires in COVID-19 (dated by TCRdb to about 2020). Study-level background: Samples from collaborators originated in the United States, Italy and Spain and spanned both the acute and convalescent phases of COVID-19. The repertoires were made available in a free public database intended to serve as a resource for research on the immune response to SARS-CoV-2. Where HLA class I and class II types were available, the types were taken from metadata supplied by the sample provider, not from assay-based typing. The samples were drawn from the first 160 participants of the ongoing ImmuneRACE study and from some 1,300 subjects provided by 6 global collaborators. The dataset comprised deeply sampled blood TCRbeta repertoires from subjects exposed to, actively infected with, or recovered from COVID-19. The material from the prospective study consisted of cDNA or gDNA derived from T cells, B-cell-depleted T cells, or PBMCs. Nearly every sample came with metadata listing a de-identified subject ID, COVID-19 status, age in years and sex.

The germline V gene (reference sequence) provides CDR1 PRHDT and CDR2 FYEKMQ. The CDR3 contains 17 residues, cysteine and phenylalanine counted. CDR3 DNA is the only sequence kept; it has 51 bases, read in frame from the first base. V lost 4 bases and J lost 8 bases, and the count of bases not matched to a germline gene is 17. General study outcomes and caveats: The amount of clinical and demographic metadata varied by source and participant and was provided uncurated.

TCRbeta CDR3 regions were amplified from genomic DNA by means of the immunoSEQ Assay, a bias-controlled multiplex PCR. Turning to the authors' computational methods: The number of nucleated cells in each sample was estimated by amplification of reference gene primers within the assay. Sequence reads were collapsed and filtered to measure the absolute abundance of every unique TCRbeta CDR3 rearrangement. For each sample, productive Simpson clonality was calculated as the square root of Simpson's diversity index over productive rearrangements. TCRdb stores this immuneACCESS table with in-frame sequences only. Part of the clones is absent; in the studies checked, under half of the shortfall reflects unresolved V genes, and no reason is known for the rest. The D gene and trimming were derived from the DNA, and the V and J assignments and clone size from that table. In this sample the table shows 110,000 or so clones, around 85% of which occur a single time. The top ten constitute about 1.4% of the sample.

The collaborating institutions used their own protocols to collect whole blood in K2EDTA tubes. For TCRbeta analysis, collaborators shipped samples in one of three forms: frozen whole blood, isolated PBMCs, or DNA extracted from either of those sample types. This clone was picked up one time. What antigen it recognizes has not been identified. Per-base quality was not reported, and no clone a single base away is much larger than it. The source of this sequence is a man aged 50 or older with acute or convalescent COVID-19. The sequence is built from TRBV13 and TRBJ2-4; 7 bases in the junction line up with TRBD1. Input material: peripheral blood. The DNA sequence follows: TGTGCCAGCAGCTGGCTAGGGGGCGAAAACCCCGGGGACATTCAGTACTTC. Its protein reads: CASSWLGGENPGDIQYF.